This entry is about one T cell receptor beta chain. TCRdb independently ran MiXCR on the 5' RACE reads; one entry per CDR3 protein. The sample lists approximately 400,000 distinct CDR3 sequences, about a sixth occurring once. Trimming pared 4 bases from V and 1 base from J, leaving 20 bases between. This CDR3 is built from 18 residues. CDR1 is SGHAT and CDR2 is FQNNGV in the germline V gene. This sample is drawn from a study of T-cell memory formation after mild COVID-19. The receptor was derived from a man between 18 and 29 years old who had mild COVID-19 (a few samples of this study predate the infection). Cell type and time point are not known. The sequencing sample was made of PBMCs or a T cell subset sorted from them (not recorded which). The J gene is TRBJ2-1, the V gene TRBV11-2, with a weak D call TRBD2 (6 bases). Here the CDR3 reads CASSSRGSPGLSYNEQFF. The CDR3, as DNA: TGTGCCAGCAGCTCACGAGGCAGCCCGGGACTTTCCTACAATGAGCAGTTCTTC.